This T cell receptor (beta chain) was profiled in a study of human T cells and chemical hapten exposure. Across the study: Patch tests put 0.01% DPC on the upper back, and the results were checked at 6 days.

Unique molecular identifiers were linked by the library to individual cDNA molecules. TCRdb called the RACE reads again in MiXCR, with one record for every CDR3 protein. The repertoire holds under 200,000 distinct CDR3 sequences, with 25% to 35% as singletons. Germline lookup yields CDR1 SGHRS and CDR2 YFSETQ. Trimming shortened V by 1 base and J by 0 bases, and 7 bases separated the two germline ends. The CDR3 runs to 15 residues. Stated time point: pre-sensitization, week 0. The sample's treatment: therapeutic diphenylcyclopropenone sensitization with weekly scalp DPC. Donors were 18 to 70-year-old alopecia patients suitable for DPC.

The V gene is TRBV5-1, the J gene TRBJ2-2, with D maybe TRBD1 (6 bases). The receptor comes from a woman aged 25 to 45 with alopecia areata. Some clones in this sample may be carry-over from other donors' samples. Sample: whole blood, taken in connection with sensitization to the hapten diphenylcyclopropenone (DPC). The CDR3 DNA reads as TGCGCCAGCAGCTTGACAGGGCCGAACACCGGGGAGCTGTTTTTT. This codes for CASSLTGPNTGELFF. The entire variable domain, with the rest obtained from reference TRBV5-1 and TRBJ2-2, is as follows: KAGVTQTPRYLIKTRGQQVTLSCSPISGHRSVSWYQQTPGQGLQFLFEYFSETQRNKGNFPGRFSGRQFSNSRSEMNVSTLELGDSALYLCASSLTGPNTGELFFGEGSRLTVL.